These T cell receptor beta chains were read from a single sample in a study of cytomegalovirus exposure and HLA in healthy donors. Only in-frame clones appear in the TCRdb table, and some are missing; sequencing was by immunoSEQ multiplex PCR. There are 35,000 to 50,000 clones in the sample, with 7.5% to 9% held by the top ten. The sequenced sample was PBMCs. Source of these receptors: a male donor in good health and CMV-seronegative. The CDR3 runs from the conserved cysteine through the conserved F or W. The D gene is left open where the match is weak.

cdr3_aa	cdr3_nt	v_call	j_call	d_call
CASSIVGLAAYNEQFF	TGTGCCAGTAGTATAGTCGGACTAGCGGCTTACAATGAGCAGTTCTTC	TRBV19	TRBJ2-1	TRBD2
CASSYGFGTGGTEAFF	TGTGCCAGCAGTTACGGGTTCGGGACAGGAGGCACTGAAGCTTTCTTT	TRBV6-5	TRBJ1-1	TRBD1
CASRGAGALTDVRGYTF	TGTGCCAGCAGGGGAGCAGGGGCGCTTACCGATGTCCGTGGCTACACCTTC	TRBV5-4	TRBJ1-2	.
CASSPDSPDTNEKLFF	TGTGCCAGCAGCCCGGACAGCCCGGACACTAATGAAAAACTGTTTTTT	TRBV11-2	TRBJ1-4	.
CASSVNGAGDTQYF	TGCGCCAGCAGCGTAAACGGAGCGGGAGATACGCAGTATTTT	TRBV5-1	TRBJ2-3	.
CASSGRTDYTF	TGTGCCAGCAGCGGACGGACAGACTACACCTTC	TRBV5-6	TRBJ1-2	.
CASSEIEGGGPQHF	TGTGCCAGCAGTGAAATCGAGGGCGGAGGGCCCCAGCATTTT	TRBV6-1	TRBJ1-5	.
CASSLYLGHYYTF	TGTGCCAGCAGCTTATATCTAGGACACTACTACACCTTC	TRBV7-2	TRBJ1-2	.
CASSFETTVASEQYF	TGTGCCAGCAGCTTCGAGACAACGGTGGCTTCCGAGCAGTACTTC	TRBV7-8	TRBJ2-7	.
CASSSPGGNQPQHF	TGTGCCAGCAGTTCCCCGGGGGGCAATCAGCCCCAGCATTTT	TRBV28	TRBJ1-5	.